The sequence of this T cell receptor beta chain was determined in a study of blood T cell repertoires in COVID-19. Those enrolled, adults aged 18 to 89 years, came from around 24 US areas. Authors' analysis steps: The authors estimated nucleated cell counts from reference gene primer amplification. Using immunoSEQ multiplex PCR, the repertoire was profiled, and TCRdb retains in-frame clones only, with some absent. That table is the source of V, J and clone size, and D and trimming were worked out from the DNA. The table has under 500,000 clones, roughly 85% seen once. Germline V gives CDR1 LNHDA, CDR2 SQIVND (reference sequence). Trimming removed 4 bases from V and 2 bases from J, with 9 bases in between. The CDR3 has 14 amino acids.

The sequenced sample was PBMCs or T cells enriched from blood (not recorded which). The V gene is TRBV19, the J gene TRBJ1-5; D is uncertain. This TCR came from a woman between 18 and 29 years old with acute COVID-19. DNA for the CDR3: TGTGCCAGTAGTACAGGCAGAGGCAATCAGCCCCAGCATTTT. Its protein product is CASSTGRGNQPQHF.